Listed here are 2 T cell receptor beta chains from one sample, sequenced in a study of blood T cell repertoires in COVID-19 (dated by TCRdb to about 2020). Library method: the immunoSEQ multiplex PCR assay. TCRdb took this table from immuneACCESS and kept in-frame rearrangements with V and J called. Such tables lack part of the clones; where checked against another copy, unresolved V genes explain under half of the gap, and the rest is unexplained. The sample profile shows under 200,000 clones; over 80% of them were found once. The ten largest clones capture just under 4% of the sample. The specimen was peripheral blood. All receptors come from a woman aged 55 to 70 who had recovered from COVID-19.

The chain joins TRBV7-2 to TRBJ1-2; possibly TRBD1 for D (6 bases). There are 14 residues in the CDR3. V gave up 1 base and J gave up 5 bases, with 11 bases separating them. Germline V CDR1 and CDR2: SGHTA, FQGNSA. Written as DNA, the CDR3 is TGTGCCAGCAGCTTAGGCAGGGGAGGGTATGGCTACACCTTC. Amino acid sequence: CASSLGRGGYGYTF.

The rearrangement uses TRBV2 and TRBJ2-5; possible D gene TRBD1, 6 bases. Germline-derived CDR1 and CDR2 are SNHLY and FYNNEI. The CDR3 has 14 amino acids. Trimming left V 7 bases short and J 5 bases short, with 17 bases between. CDR3 DNA: TGTGCCAGCACCCGGGACACCGCTACTGAGACCCAGTACTTC. Its protein is CASTRDTATETQYF.